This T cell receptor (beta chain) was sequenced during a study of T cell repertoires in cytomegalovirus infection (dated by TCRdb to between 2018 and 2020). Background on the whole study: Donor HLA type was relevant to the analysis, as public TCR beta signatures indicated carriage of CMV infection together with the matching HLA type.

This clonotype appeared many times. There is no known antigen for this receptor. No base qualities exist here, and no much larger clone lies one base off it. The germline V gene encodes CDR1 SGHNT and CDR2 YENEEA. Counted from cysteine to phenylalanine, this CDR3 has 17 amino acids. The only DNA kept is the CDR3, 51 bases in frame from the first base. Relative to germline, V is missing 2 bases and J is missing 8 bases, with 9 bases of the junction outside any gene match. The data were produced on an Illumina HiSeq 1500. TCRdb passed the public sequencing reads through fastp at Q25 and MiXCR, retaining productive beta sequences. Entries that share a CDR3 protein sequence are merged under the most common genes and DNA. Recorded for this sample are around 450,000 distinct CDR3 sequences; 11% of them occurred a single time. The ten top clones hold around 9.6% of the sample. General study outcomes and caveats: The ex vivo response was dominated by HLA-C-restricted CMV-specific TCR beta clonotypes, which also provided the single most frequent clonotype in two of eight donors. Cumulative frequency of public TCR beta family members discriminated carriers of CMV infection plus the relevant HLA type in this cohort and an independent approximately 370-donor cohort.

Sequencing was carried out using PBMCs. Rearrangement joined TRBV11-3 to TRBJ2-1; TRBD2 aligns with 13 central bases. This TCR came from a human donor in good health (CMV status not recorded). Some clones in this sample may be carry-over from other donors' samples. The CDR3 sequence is CASSLPRGLAGYDEQFF. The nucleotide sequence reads TGTGCCAGCAGCTTACCACGGGGACTAGCGGGGTACGATGAGCAGTTCTTC.